The 27 T cell receptor beta chains below all came from one sample that was sequenced in a study of shared clonotypes between healthy human individuals. Only CD45RO-negative cells positively selected for CCR7 counted as naive CD8 cells, so terminally differentiated effector memory CD45RA+ cells were excluded. Measured with immunoSEQ multiplex PCR; TCRdb has only the in-frame clones, and not every one. Found here are over 2 million clones, 85% to 95% of them singletons; the top ten hold roughly 1%. The sample comprised naive CD8+ T cells sorted from blood. These receptors were collected from a man aged 18 to 29 in good health.

The chain employs TRBV29-1 and TRBJ2-6, with D perhaps matching TRBD2 (6 bases). Trimming left V 4 bases short and J 1 base short, with 11 bases between. This CDR3 comprises 15 residues. Germline V gene data show CDR1 as SQVTM and CDR2 as ANQGSEA. The CDR3 DNA reads TGCAGCGTTGGAGGCGGGGAGTCTGGGGCCAACGTCCTGACTTTC. It specifies CSVGGGESGANVLTF.

The V gene is TRBV10-2, the J gene TRBJ2-5; 9 bases match TRBD1. Germline V lookup: CDR1 WSHSY, CDR2 SAAADI. The CDR3 extends over 17 amino acids. The junction had 14 bases not matched to a gene; V was cut back by 4 bases and J by 5 bases. Here the CDR3 reads CASSGRRGQGLLETQYF. In DNA form, the CDR3 reads TGCGCCAGCAGTGGGAGACGGGGACAGGGCCTTCTGGAGACCCAGTACTTC.

This chain links TRBV2 with TRBJ2-5, with a tentative D call TRBD1 (6 bases). The CDR3 spans 14 residues. In germline, CDR1 is SNHLY, CDR2 FYNNEI. V was trimmed by 0 bases and J by 4 bases, leaving 9 bases between them. CDR3 in amino acids: CASSEAGTRETQYF. CDR3 coding DNA: TGTGCCAGCAGTGAAGCAGGGACACGAGAGACCCAGTACTTC.

The chain joins TRBV9 to TRBJ2-1; D is unclear. CDR3 length: 15 residues. Looked up from germline, CDR1 is SGDLS and CDR2 is YYNGEE. The germline V and J ends were trimmed by 2 bases and 0 bases, with 9 bases remaining between them. DNA of the CDR3: TGTGCCAGCAGCGTGACGGCGAGCTCCTACAATGAGCAGTTCTTC. Protein product: CASSVTASSYNEQFF.

The chain carries TRBV14 and TRBJ2-3; possibly TRBD2 for D (6 bases). The V end lost 0 bases, the J end lost 2 bases, and 12 bases lay between the germline ends. Per the germline V gene, CDR1 is SGHDN and CDR2 is FVKESK. The CDR3 spans 16 residues. The chain's CDR3 is CASSQEVGGVTDTQYF. DNA for the CDR3: TGTGCCAGCAGCCAAGAGGTGGGAGGAGTCACAGATACGCAGTATTTT. Full variable domain (remainder filled in from reference TRBV14 and TRBJ2-3): EAGVTQFPSHSVIEKGQTVTLRCDPISGHDNLYWYRRVMGKEIKFLLHFVKESKQDESGMPNNRFLAERTGGTYSTLKVQPAELEDSGVYFCASSQEVGGVTDTQYFGPGTRLTVL.

The chain uses TRBV5-1 and TRBJ1-1, with D uncertain. V was cut by 1 base and J by 4 bases, with 8 bases left in between. The length of the CDR3 is 13 residues. Looked up from germline, CDR1 is SGHRS and CDR2 is YFSETQ. The CDR3 loop is CASSLYQSTEAFF. For the CDR3, the DNA is TGCGCCAGCAGCTTGTACCAGAGCACTGAAGCTTTCTTT.

The chain has TRBV28 and TRBJ2-1; TRBD2 matches 7 bases. V lost 5 bases to trimming and J lost 7 bases; unmatched junction nucleotides: 8. The CDR3 contains 14 residues. Looked up from germline, CDR1 is MDHEN and CDR2 is SYDVKM. The CDR3 reads CASSGGDGGNEQFF. The CDR3 DNA sequence: TGTGCCAGCAGTGGCGGGGACGGGGGGAATGAGCAGTTCTTC.

This clone was seen a handful of times. The identical CDR3 is also encoded by other nucleotide sequences in the sample. The genes are TRBV5-1 and TRBJ2-5, with D unresolved. CDR1 is SGHRS and CDR2 is YFSETQ in the germline V gene. CDR3 size: 12 residues. V lost 0 bases and J 4 bases, leaving 4 bases between the germline ends. The CDR3 sequence: CASSLAGETQYF. The CDR3 DNA reads as TGCGCCAGCAGCTTGGCGGGAGAGACCCAGTACTTC.

The chain combines TRBV5-6 with TRBJ2-6, with D possibly called TRBD1 or TRBD2 (5 bases each). From germline, CDR1 is SGHDT and CDR2 YYEEEE. The CDR3 totals 15 residues. Trimming removed 7 bases at V and 1 base at J, with 12 bases between. CDR3 residues: CASGTKKSGANVLTF. CDR3 DNA: TGTGCCAGCGGGACCAAAAAGTCTGGGGCCAACGTCCTGACTTTC.

V is TRBV2 and J is TRBJ2-7; D is perhaps TRBD1 or TRBD2 (6 bases each). The germline V and J ends were trimmed by 11 bases and 1 base, with 24 bases remaining between them. CDR3 size: 16 residues. Germline CDR1 SNHLY, CDR2 FYNNEI. The CDR3: CAGSTHGGHPSYEQYF. CDR3 bases: TGTGCCGGATCCACACACGGGGGACACCCTTCCTACGAGCAGTACTTC.

This clone was seen a single time. The rearrangement links TRBV19 to TRBJ1-1; TRBD1 agrees at 7 bases. The trim removed 3 bases at V and 6 bases at J, leaving 7 bases unmatched. Per germline, CDR1 LNHDA and CDR2 SQIVND (reference sequence). The CDR3 spans 14 residues. The CDR3 sequence is CASSILTGYSEAFF. The CDR3, as DNA: TGTGCCAGTAGTATTCTGACAGGGTACTCTGAAGCTTTCTTT.

The chain couples TRBV7-9 to TRBJ2-7; tentatively, D is TRBD2 (5 bases). V lost 1 base to trimming and J lost 0 bases, with 10 bases between them. The CDR3 spans 15 residues. The germline gives CDR1 SEHNR, CDR2 FQNEAQ (reference sequence). CDR3 sequence reads: CASSLVSDFSYEQYF. CDR3 sequence (DNA): TGTGCCAGCAGCTTAGTTTCGGACTTCTCCTACGAGCAGTACTTC.

The rearrangement uses TRBV4-1 and TRBJ2-3; no firm D call. This CDR3 has 14 residues. The V gene's germline CDR1 is MGHRA and CDR2 YSYEKL. The V end was cut by 0 bases, the J end by 9 bases, with 13 bases between. The CDR3 DNA reads as TGCGCCAGCAGCCAAGACAAGGCGTTCGACACGCAGTATTTT. This encodes CASSQDKAFDTQYF.

The rearrangement links TRBV5-1 to TRBJ1-5; D unclear. The germline CDR1 and CDR2 sequences are SGHRS and YFSETQ. The CDR3 is 13 amino acids. Trimming cost V 1 base and J 7 bases, with 9 bases left between them. The CDR3 is CASSLRGEQPQHF. Written as DNA, the CDR3 is TGCGCCAGCAGCTTGCGTGGAGAACAGCCCCAGCATTTT.

The chain recombines TRBV2 with TRBJ2-7; no firm D call. The V end lost 6 bases, the J end lost 1 base, and 4 bases lay between the germline ends. This CDR3 is 11 amino acids long. CDR1 and CDR2 from the germline V gene are SNHLY and FYNNEI. Here the CDR3 reads CASRLSYEQYF. The DNA for the CDR3 is TGTGCCAGCAGGCTTTCCTACGAGCAGTACTTC.

This clone was counted between two and nine times. This chain links TRBV25-1 with TRBJ2-7; D might be TRBD1 (6 bases). Germline V lookup: CDR1 MGHDK, CDR2 SYGVNS. The ends were cut back, 4 bases at V and 5 bases at J, with 15 bases in the middle. This CDR3 has 14 residues. CDR3 loop: CASSAQTAGDEQYF. The CDR3 DNA reads TGTGCCAGCAGTGCCCAAACGGCAGGGGACGAGCAGTACTTC.

The CDR3 DNA is TGTGCCAGCAGCTTGGCCTTGGGGGGGAACACTGAAGCTTTCTTT. This gives the protein CASSLALGGNTEAFF. This chain connects TRBV5-6 to TRBJ1-1, with D maybe TRBD1 (5 bases). The CDR3 is made up of 15 amino acids. CDR1 SGHDT and CDR2 YYEEEE come from the germline V gene. V gave up 0 bases and J gave up 1 base, with 10 bases separating them.

This clone is a singleton in its sample. The chain employs TRBV27 and TRBJ2-1; 9 bases line up with TRBD2. V trimming: 5 bases; J trimming: 5 bases; junction bases outside the gene matches: 7. CDR1 and CDR2 (germline): MNHEY, SMNVEV (reference sequence). This CDR3 contains 15 residues. In nucleotides, the CDR3 is TGTGCCAGCAGTGTATGGCTAGCGGGAAACAATGAGCAGTTCTTC. Translating it yields CASSVWLAGNNEQFF.

V gene TRBV30 combines with J gene TRBJ1-6, with a tentative D call TRBD1 (6 bases). This CDR3 comprises 17 residues. The V and J ends lost 2 bases and 4 bases respectively, with 18 bases between them. In germline, CDR1 is GTSNPN, CDR2 SVGIG (reference sequence). CDR3 region: CAWSNTGTPRYNSPLHF. CDR3 DNA sequence: TGTGCCTGGAGTAACACGGGGACACCACGATATAATTCACCCCTCCACTTT. Full variable domain (remainder filled in from reference TRBV30 and TRBJ1-6): SQTIHQWPATLVQPVGSPLSLECTVEGTSNPNLYWYRQAAGRGLQLLFYSVGIGQISSEVPQNLSASRPQDRQFILSSKKLLLSDSGFYLCAWSNTGTPRYNSPLHFGNGTRLTVT.

Note on this clone: The sample holds other DNA sequences that translate to the same CDR3. The chain carries TRBV4-1 and TRBJ1-5, with TRBD1 matching 9 bases. The CDR3 runs to 16 residues. The trim removed 3 bases at V and 0 bases at J, leaving 3 bases unmatched. Germline loops: CDR1 MGHRA, CDR2 YSYEKL. The CDR3 protein is CASSHRTGDSNQPQHF. In nucleotides, the CDR3 is TGCGCCAGCAGCCACCGGACAGGGGATAGCAATCAGCCCCAGCATTTT.

The V and J genes are TRBV4-3 and TRBJ2-7; tentative D call: TRBD2 (6 bases). Germline-derived CDR1 and CDR2 are LGHNA and YSLEER. Trimming removed 0 bases at V and 2 bases at J, with 11 bases between. The CDR3 has 15 residues. The CDR3 DNA sequence: TGCGCCAGCAGCCAAGATCCCGGGAGTCCCTACGAGCAGTACTTC. Translation gives CASSQDPGSPYEQYF.

The chain uses TRBV5-6 and TRBJ2-3; D is ambiguous. V was trimmed by 6 bases and J by 0 bases, leaving 8 bases between them. This CDR3 has 13 residues. Germline V CDR1 and CDR2: SGHDT, YYEEEE. CDR3 bases: TGTGCCAGCACCCCCTCTAGCACAGATACGCAGTATTTT. Residues: CASTPSSTDTQYF.

This chain links TRBV4-3 with TRBJ1-1; a possible D gene is TRBD1 (5 bases). There are 15 residues in the CDR3. The V end was cut by 0 bases, the J end by 0 bases, with 8 bases between. Per the germline V gene, CDR1 is LGHNA and CDR2 is YSLEER. The CDR3 nucleotides are TGCGCCAGCAGCCAAGACAGGGCTCTGAACACTGAAGCTTTCTTT. The encoded protein is CASSQDRALNTEAFF.

The chain links TRBV27 to TRBJ2-1; D is possibly TRBD2 (6 bases). Germline V gives CDR1 MNHEY, CDR2 SMNVEV (reference sequence). Trimming took off 3 bases at V and 6 bases at J, with 18 bases between the two ends. The CDR3 is 16 amino acids. The CDR3 coding sequence is TGTGCCAGCAGTTTTGGTCCCGGGAGTTTGATCAATGAGCAGTTCTTC. Encoded protein: CASSFGPGSLINEQFF.

This clone was detected only once. The genes are TRBV4-2 and TRBJ2-3; D not resolved. Germline CDR1 reads LGHNA; CDR2 reads YNFKEQ. V lost 3 bases and J 6 bases, leaving 10 bases between the germline ends. The CDR3 is 13 residues long. The CDR3 DNA reads as TGTGCCAGCAGCCATATCGGTGGGGATACGCAGTATTTT. Translating it yields CASSHIGGDTQYF.

The V gene is TRBV4-1, the J gene TRBJ2-7; tentative D call: TRBD1 (5 bases). The CDR3 sequence is 14 residues long. The V and J ends lost 4 bases and 0 bases respectively, with 10 bases between them. Germline CDR1 and CDR2: MGHRA and YSYEKL. Here the CDR3 reads CASSPDTYSYEQYF. The CDR3 DNA is TGCGCCAGCAGCCCGGACACATACTCCTACGAGCAGTACTTC.

This CDR3 reads CASSPGAMNTEAFF. The CDR3 DNA reads TGCGCCAGCAGCCCAGGGGCGATGAACACTGAAGCTTTCTTT. This chain connects TRBV4-1 to TRBJ1-1, with D perhaps matching TRBD1 (6 bases). The length of the CDR3 is 14 residues. Trimming cost V 4 bases and J 0 bases, with 9 bases left between them. The V gene's germline CDR1 is MGHRA and CDR2 YSYEKL.